This T cell receptor beta chain was recovered during a study of beta chain features in type 1 diabetes. Notes on the study in general: TCRB CDR3s were moderately but significantly shorter in Type 1 diabetes patients in all four CD4+ subsets. Patients showed naive, central memory and Treg TCRB repertoires that appeared more similar than those of healthy donors. The study found fewer insertions and more deletions at VDJ junctions in type 1 diabetes patients. Whether TCRB rearrangement is influenced by HLA type was left unresolved in this analysis.

All of the isolated RNA was reverse transcribed, so expressed TCRB transcripts were sequenced. This table comes from immunoSEQ multiplex PCR, and its TCRdb copy is limited to in-frame clones, with some not included. The sample lists about 210,000 clones, about a tenth occurring once. This clone came up a few times. Its cognate antigen is unknown. The CDR3 is made up of 16 amino acids. The V and J ends lost 0 bases and 4 bases, in that order; junction bases with no gene match: 6. Germline V gene lookup returns CDR1 LGHNA and CDR2 YSLEER. The source of this sequence is a man aged 18 to 35 in good health. The chain links TRBV4-3 to TRBJ2-5, with TRBD2 matching 9 bases. Sequenced sample: central memory CD4+ T cells from blood. The CDR3 region has the DNA TGCGCCAGCAGCCAAGATCGCGGGAGGGCCGGAGAGACCCAGTACTTC. Translating gives CASSQDRGRAGETQYF.